These 10 T cell receptor beta chains came from one sample sequenced in a study of shared clonotypes between healthy human individuals (dated by TCRdb to 2018 to 2021). The protocol used for the library was the immunoSEQ multiplex PCR assay. In TCRdb, the immuneACCESS table is reduced to in-frame sequences with V and J assigned. These tables do not hold every clone; where another copy was compared, an unresolved V gene accounts for under half, and the others remain unexplained. Present in this sample are a few million clones, under 95% of which were seen just once. The ten largest clonotypes hold approximately 0.41% of the sample. Sequenced input: naive CD4+ T cells from PBMCs. What the cell subset or site label conveys for this sample: CD45RA+ positively selected. These receptors all stem from a man aged 18 to 29 in good health. Some clones in this sample may be carry-over from other donors' samples.

This chain uses TRBV7-9 with TRBJ2-3, with 10 bases that match TRBD2. CDR1 is SEHNR, CDR2 FQNEAQ, per germline (reference sequence). Losses at the gene ends were 5 bases for V and 6 bases for J; bases not matched to a gene: 11. The CDR3 spans 16 residues. The CDR3 sequence: CASSPPLAGDWDTQYF. In nucleotides, the CDR3 is TGTGCCAGCAGCCCCCCTCTAGCGGGAGATTGGGATACGCAGTATTTT. The full variable domain, with the rest looked up from reference TRBV7-9 and TRBJ2-3, is DTGVSQNPRHKITKRGQNVTFRCDPISEHNRLYWYRQTLGQGPEFLTYFQNEAQLEKSRLLSDRFSAERPKGSFSTLEIQRTEQGDSAMYLCASSPPLAGDWDTQYFGPGTRLTVL.

This clone was picked up one time. The same CDR3 is also encoded by other DNA sequences in this sample. The genes are TRBV5-4 and TRBJ1-1, with 8 bases that match TRBD1. With 4 bases clipped from V and 1 base from J, the junction kept 6 bases outside the gene matches. The CDR3 loop spans 15 amino acids. Per the germline V gene, CDR1 is SGHNT and CDR2 is YYREEE (reference sequence). The CDR3 sequence is CASSTGGYGNTEAFF. CDR3 nucleotides: TGTGCCAGCAGCACAGGGGGGTACGGGAACACTGAAGCTTTCTTT.

This clone was recorded only once. This chain uses TRBV5-1 with TRBJ1-4; 7 bases match TRBD1. The germline gives CDR1 SGHRS, CDR2 YFSETQ. J lost 7 bases, V lost 4 bases, and 7 bases had no gene match. The CDR3 runs to 14 residues. The CDR3 loop reads CASSLRDSSEKLFF. The CDR3 nucleotides read TGCGCCAGCAGCCTACGGGACAGTAGTGAAAAACTGTTTTTT.

The chain uses TRBV7-3 and TRBJ2-1; 11 nucleotides agree with TRBD2. CDR3 length equals 18 residues. Trimming at V came to 2 bases and at J to 9 bases, leaving 15 bases not matched to a gene. The V gene's germline CDR1 is SGHTA and CDR2 FQGTGA. The CDR3 region has the DNA TGTGCCAGCAGCTTAGGGCCCCACGTAGCGGGAGGGCCCCCTGAGCAGTTCTTC. Translating gives CASSLGPHVAGGPPEQFF.

Worth noting for this clone: Other DNA sequences within the sample encode an identical CDR3. J is TRBJ2-5 and V is TRBV18; no clear D. This CDR3 spans 15 amino acids. Germline V gene lookup returns CDR1 KGHSH and CDR2 LQKENI. Trimming stripped 0 bases from V and 2 bases from J, with 10 bases between. The CDR3 reads CASSPPSGRQETQYF. The CDR3 DNA follows: TGTGCCAGCTCACCACCGAGTGGGCGGCAAGAGACCCAGTACTTC. Supplemented by reference TRBV18 and TRBJ2-5, the full variable domain reads NAGVMQNPRHLVRRRGQEARLRCSPMKGHSHVYWYRQLPEEGLKFMVYLQKENIIDESGMPKERFSAEFPKEGPSILRIQQVVRGDSAAYFCASSPPSGRQETQYFGPGTRLLVL.

The rearrangement uses TRBV18 and TRBJ1-5; D is undetermined. The CDR3 covers 15 residues. Trimming cost V 5 bases and J 2 bases, with 13 bases left between them. Germline CDR1 is KGHSH and CDR2 is LQKENI. In nucleotides, the CDR3 is TGTGCCAGCTCATCGAGGGAGGGAGGCAATCAGCCCCAGCATTTT. It yields the protein CASSSREGGNQPQHF.

The chain uses TRBV6-6 and TRBJ1-3; D gene uncertain. This CDR3 comprises 14 residues. In germline, CDR1 is MNHNY, CDR2 SVGAGI (reference sequence). V gave up 5 bases and J gave up 4 bases, with 12 bases separating them. DNA of the CDR3: TGTGCCAGCAGTCCTAGGACGGCCGGAAACACCATATATTTT. Translated, it gives CASSPRTAGNTIYF.

The J gene is TRBJ2-5, the V gene TRBV5-4; weak D call: TRBD1 (6 bases). V was shortened by 4 bases and J by 0 bases, with 10 bases between the two germline ends. The CDR3 is made up of 14 amino acids. Germline CDR1 SGHNT, CDR2 YYREEE (reference sequence). The chain's CDR3 is CASSRGTHQETQYF. In DNA, the CDR3 is TGTGCCAGCAGCCGTGGGACACACCAAGAGACCCAGTACTTC.

This chain connects TRBV19 to TRBJ2-5, with TRBD2 matching over 16 bases. CDR1 is LNHDA, CDR2 SQIVND, per germline (reference sequence). The CDR3 runs to 17 residues. The V segment lost 5 bases and the J segment 5 bases; nucleotides outside the gene matches: 8. DNA of the CDR3: TGTGCCAGTAGTCCTGCGGGACTAGCGGGAGGGCCGGAGACCCAGTACTTC. It encodes CASSPAGLAGGPETQYF.

The V and J genes are TRBV30 and TRBJ2-7, with D maybe TRBD1 (5 bases). This CDR3 region has 14 residues. The V gene lost 5 bases and the J gene lost 2 bases, with 16 bases spanning the gap. Germline V lookup: CDR1 GTSNPN, CDR2 SVGIG (reference sequence). The DNA of the CDR3 is TGTGCCTGGGGGGCGGCAGCTAGAGCCTACGAGCAGTACTTC. It is translated as CAWGAAARAYEQYF.